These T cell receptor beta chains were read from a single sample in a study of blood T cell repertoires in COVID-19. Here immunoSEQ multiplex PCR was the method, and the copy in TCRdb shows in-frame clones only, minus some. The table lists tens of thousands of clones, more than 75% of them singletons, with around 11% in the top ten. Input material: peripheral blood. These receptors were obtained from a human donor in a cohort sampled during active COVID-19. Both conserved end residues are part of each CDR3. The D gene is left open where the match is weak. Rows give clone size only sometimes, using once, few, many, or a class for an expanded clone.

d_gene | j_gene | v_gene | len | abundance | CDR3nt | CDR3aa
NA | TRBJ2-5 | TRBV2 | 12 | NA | TGTGCCACGGCGGGCATCCAAGAGACCCAGTACTTC | CATAGIQETQYF
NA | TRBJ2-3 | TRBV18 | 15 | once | TGTGCCAGCTCACCAGCGACGGGGGTGGCAGATACGCAGTATTTT | CASSPATGVADTQYF
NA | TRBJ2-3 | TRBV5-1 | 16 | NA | TGCGCCAGCAGCTACACCTCCCCCGCAAGCACAGATGCGCAGTATTTT | CASSYTSPASTDAQYF
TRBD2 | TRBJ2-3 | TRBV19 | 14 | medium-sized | TGTGCCAGTAGTTCTAGCGGGAGTGAGAATACGCAGTATTTT | CASSSSGSENTQYF
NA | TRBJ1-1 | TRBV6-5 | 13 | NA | TGTGCCAGCAGTTACATAGCCGGATTGTTGTCTTTCTTT | CASSYIAGLLSFF
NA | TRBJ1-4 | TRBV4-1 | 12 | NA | TGCGCCAGCAGCCAGGGCGACCTCTCGCCGTTTTTT | CASSQGDLSPFF
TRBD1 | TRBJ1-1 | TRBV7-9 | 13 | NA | TGTGCCAGCACCAGACAGGGAAACACTGAAGCTTTCTTT | CASTRQGNTEAFF
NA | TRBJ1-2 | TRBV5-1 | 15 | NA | TGCGCCAGCAGTCTTCTAGGACAACCGGGGGATGGCTACACCTTC | CASSLLGQPGDGYTF
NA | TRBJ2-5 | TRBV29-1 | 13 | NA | TGCAGCGTTGAGACTTTGGGCCAAGAGACCCAGTACTTC | CSVETLGQETQYF
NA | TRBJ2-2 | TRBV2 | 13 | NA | TGTGCCAGCAAACCTACGGGCACCGGGGAGCTGTTTTTT | CASKPTGTGELFF
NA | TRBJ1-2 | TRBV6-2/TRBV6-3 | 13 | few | TGTGCCAGCAGTTACCCTTCTTTGAGGGCTTACACCTTC | CASSYPSLRAYTF
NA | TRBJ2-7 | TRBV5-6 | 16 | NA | TGTGCCAGCAGCTTGCTGCGGGGCTCAGGTGATTACGAGCAGTACTTC | CASSLLRGSGDYEQYF
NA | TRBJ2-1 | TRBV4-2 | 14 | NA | TGTGCCAGCAGCCAAGACGATCAGGGTGGGGAGCAGTTCTTC | CASSQDDQGGEQFF
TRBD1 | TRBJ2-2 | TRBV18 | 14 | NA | TGTGCCAGCTCGCCTCAGGGGGACACCGGGGAGCTGTTTTTT | CASSPQGDTGELFF
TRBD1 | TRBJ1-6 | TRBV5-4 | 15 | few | TGTGCCAGCAGCCTCCGGGACAGGGTGCGTTCACCCCTCCACTTT | CASSLRDRVRSPLHF
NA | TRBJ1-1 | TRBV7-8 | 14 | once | TGTGCCAGCAGCTTAGAGGGAGTAGGGACTGAAGCTTTCTTT | CASSLEGVGTEAFF
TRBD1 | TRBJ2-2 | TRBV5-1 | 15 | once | TGCGCCAGCAGCTTCGGGACAGGGGGGACCGGGGAGCTGTTTTTT | CASSFGTGGTGELFF
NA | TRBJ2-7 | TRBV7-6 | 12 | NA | TGTGCCAGCAGCCTACTAAGTGGGGAGCAGTACTTC | CASSLLSGEQYF
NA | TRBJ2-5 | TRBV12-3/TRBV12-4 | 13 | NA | TGTGCCAGCAGCCTGCGGGGCTGGGAGACCCAGTACTTC | CASSLRGWETQYF
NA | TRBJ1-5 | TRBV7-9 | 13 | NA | TGTGCCAGCAGCTTGGGGCCGCTTAGGCCCCAGCATTTT | CASSLGPLRPQHF
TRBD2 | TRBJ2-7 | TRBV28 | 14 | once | TGTGCCAGCAGTTTTGGTGGGAGGGTATACGAGCAGTACTTC | CASSFGGRVYEQYF
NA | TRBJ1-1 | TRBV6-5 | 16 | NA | TGTGCCAGCAGTTACTCGAGTAACAGAATGAACACTGAAGCTTTCTTT | CASSYSSNRMNTEAFF
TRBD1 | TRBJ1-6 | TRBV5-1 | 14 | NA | TGCGCCAGCAGCCAAGGACAGGGCTATTCACCCCTCCACTTT | CASSQGQGYSPLHF
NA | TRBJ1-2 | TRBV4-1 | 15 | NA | TGCGCCAGCAGCCAAGATAGTAGGGGGAAAAATGGCTACACCTTC | CASSQDSRGKNGYTF
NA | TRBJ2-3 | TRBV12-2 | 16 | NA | TGTGCAAGTCGCCCTCGACTAGCGGGGGGGACAGATACGCAGTATTTT | CASRPRLAGGTDTQYF
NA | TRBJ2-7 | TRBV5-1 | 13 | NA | TGCGCCAGCAGCTTCGAGGCCGCCGCCGAGCAGTACTTC | CASSFEAAAEQYF
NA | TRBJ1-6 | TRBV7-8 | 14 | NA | TGTGCCAGCAGCTCCCGCGAGTATAATTCACCCCTCCACTTT | CASSSREYNSPLHF
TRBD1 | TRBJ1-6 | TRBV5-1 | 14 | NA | TGCGCCAGCAGCACGACAGGGGTGGATTCACCCCTCCACTTT | CASSTTGVDSPLHF
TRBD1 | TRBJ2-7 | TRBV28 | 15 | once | TGTGCCAGCAGTAGGACAGGGGTGGGCTCCTACGAGCAGTACTTC | CASSRTGVGSYEQYF
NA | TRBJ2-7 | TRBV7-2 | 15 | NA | TGTGCCAGCAGACCAGGCACCGTCCCAACCTACGAGCAGTACTTC | CASRPGTVPTYEQYF
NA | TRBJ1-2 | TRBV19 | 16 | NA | TGTGCCAGTAGTATAGATCTCAGCGGGACTCGAGGGGGCTACACCTTC | CASSIDLSGTRGGYTF
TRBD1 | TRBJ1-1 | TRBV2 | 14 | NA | TGTGCCAGCAAATACAGGGGGAAGGGCACTGAAGCTTTCTTT | CASKYRGKGTEAFF
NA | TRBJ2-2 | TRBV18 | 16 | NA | TGTGCCAGCTCACCACGTGGGGGGTCCAACACCGGGGAGCTGTTTTTT | CASSPRGGSNTGELFF
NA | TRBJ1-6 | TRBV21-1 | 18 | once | TGTGCCAGCAGCATACCCCCCTCCGGGAGCTCCTATAATTCACCCCTCCACTTT | CASSIPPSGSSYNSPLHF
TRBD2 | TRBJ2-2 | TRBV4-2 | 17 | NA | TGTGCCAGCAGCCAACCCAGCGGGAGGGGACCCGGGGGGGAGCTGTTTTTT | CASSQPSGRGPGGELFF